This T cell receptor (beta chain) derives from a study of CD8 T cells in ankylosing spondylitis. This clonotype showed up just a few times. Its antigen is not identified. V was cut by 0 bases and J by 2 bases, with 11 bases left in between. In germline, CDR1 is LGHNA, CDR2 YNFKEQ. The CDR3 covers 15 residues. TCRdb redid the calling of the 5' RACE reads with MiXCR, one entry per CDR3 protein. The table has about 330,000 distinct CDR3 sequences, 8% seen once; the top ten hold roughly 15%. Notes on the study in general: It appeared that ankylosing spondylitis blood was characterized by a TCR beta motif of under ten highly homologous variants.

The source is a male donor with ankylosing spondylitis. Sequenced: blood, either unsorted or a sorted T cell fraction (not recorded which). This sequence joins TRBV4-2 and TRBJ2-7; no definite D call. The CDR3 DNA follows: TGTGCCAGCAGCCAAGATTCGAACAGACCCTACGAGCAGTACTTC. It encodes CASSQDSNRPYEQYF.